This paragraph covers one T cell receptor beta chain sequence. It has no known antigen specificity. No base quality values were provided; no much bigger clone lies one nucleotide off. The sample comes from a study of intratumoral heterogeneity in liver cancer. With respect to the entire study: Across the full 14-patient cohort, most patients were male and a median age of approximately 63 years was recorded. RNA-seq, DNA sequencing, TCR-seq and SNP array data from multiple regions of hepatocellular carcinoma specimens were combined in the study to investigate intratumor heterogeneity. Of the 71 multiregional samples collected from roughly 15 HCC patients in the overall cohort, 51 were tumoral regions and approximately 20 were adjacent nontumoral regions. Paper-wide results and their limitations: A relatively low patient number and under-sampled tumor-infiltrating lymphocyte representation were acknowledged by the authors as limitations.

Early-stage hepatocellular carcinoma was present in all patients, and no therapy was administered to any patient before surgical resection. The sampled areas showed no macroscopic signs of necrosis or hemorrhage. Multiple regions from a couple of patients underwent TCR sequencing (ImmunoSeq). Each frozen resection tissue sample was taken at least 1 cm away from every other sample. The N label marked samples taken from nontumoral liver tissue adjacent to the tumor. Genomic DNA was isolated from bulk tissue with the DNeasy blood and tissue kit. The immunoSEQ assay was used to sequence TCR beta chain CDR3 regions from genomic DNA. Primers annealing to V and J segments amplified rearranged VDJ segments. The paper's processing steps were these. Clonality and richness metrics were computed with the ImmunoSeq Analyzer software. To find clones with differing abundance between regions, Fisher's exact test was applied together with a beta-binomial method for extra stringency. Entries here come from immuneACCESS through TCRdb and include only in-frame sequences with V and J called. Some clones fail to appear in such tables; in the studies checked, an unresolved V gene covers under half of the shortfall, and the cause of the remainder is unknown. The V and J calls and clone size come from that table; D and trimming were worked out from the DNA. The sample contains 20,000 to 25,000 clones, around 78% of them found a single time. The top ten hold roughly 15% of the sample.

The germline V gene encodes CDR1 MNHEY and CDR2 SVGAGI. V loses 6 bases of germline sequence and J loses 1 base, and the interval between the two ends is 12 bases. The CDR3 numbers 14 residues from cysteine through phenylalanine. Only CDR3 DNA is held: 42 bases, read in frame from base 1. This chain joins TRBV6-5 to TRBJ1-1; TRBD1 might be the D gene, on 6 matching bases. The clonotype comes from a woman in her 70s with hepatocellular carcinoma. Sample: tumor-adjacent normal tissue, taken before any cancer treatment. The DNA sequence is as follows: TGTGCCAGCAGCTCCAGGGGCAAGAACACTGAAGCTTTCTTT. This codes for CASSSRGKNTEAFF.